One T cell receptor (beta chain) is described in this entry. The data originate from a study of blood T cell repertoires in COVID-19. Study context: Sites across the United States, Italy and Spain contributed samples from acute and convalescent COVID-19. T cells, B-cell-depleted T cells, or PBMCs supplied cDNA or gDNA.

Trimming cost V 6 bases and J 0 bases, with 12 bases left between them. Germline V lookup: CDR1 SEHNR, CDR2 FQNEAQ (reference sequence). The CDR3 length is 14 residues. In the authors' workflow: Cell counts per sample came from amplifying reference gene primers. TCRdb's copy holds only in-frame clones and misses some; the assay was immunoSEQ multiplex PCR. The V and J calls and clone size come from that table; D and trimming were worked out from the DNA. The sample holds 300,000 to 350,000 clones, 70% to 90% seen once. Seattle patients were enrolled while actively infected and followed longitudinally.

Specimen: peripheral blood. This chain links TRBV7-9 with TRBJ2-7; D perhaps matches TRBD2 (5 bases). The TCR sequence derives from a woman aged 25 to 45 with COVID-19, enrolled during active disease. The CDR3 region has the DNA TGTGCCAGCAGACCGACTGGGAGCTCCTACGAGCAGTACTTC. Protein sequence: CASRPTGSSYEQYF.